The 22 T cell receptor beta chains listed next were all sequenced from one sample in a study of identifying expanded T cells in peripheral blood. Libraries were prepared by immunoSEQ multiplex PCR; TCRdb keeps only in-frame clonotypes and omits some of them. The data show 100,000 to 150,000 clones, approximately 86% seen once. The sequencing input was blood. Receptors originate from a person aged 18 to 70 in good health.

The chain recombines TRBV19 with TRBJ1-5; D remains ambiguous. The germline gives CDR1 LNHDA, CDR2 SQIVND (reference sequence). The germline V and J ends were trimmed by 1 base and 4 bases, with 11 bases remaining between them. CDR3 size: 15 residues. The CDR3 nucleotides are TGTGCCAGTAGTATAGCTAGCGGCATGAATCAGCCCCAGCATTTT. Its translation: CASSIASGMNQPQHF.

The J gene is TRBJ2-6, the V gene TRBV10-3, with D possibly being TRBD1 (6 bases). Germline V gene data show CDR1 as ENHRY and CDR2 as SYGVKD. V was cut by 2 bases and J by 2 bases, with 10 bases left in between. The CDR3 loop spans 16 amino acids. The CDR3 spells CAISEPTGAGANVLTF. The CDR3 DNA reads TGTGCCATCAGTGAGCCGACAGGTGCTGGGGCCAACGTCCTGACTTTC.

The CDR3 region has the DNA TGTGCCAGCAGCTACAGACCAAATGAAAAACTGTTTTTT. Amino acid sequence: CASSYRPNEKLFF. The chain employs TRBV6-5 and TRBJ1-4, with D unresolved. Deletions cut 6 bases from V and 5 bases from J, with 10 bases between. The CDR3 length is 13 residues. CDR1 MNHEY and CDR2 SVGAGI come from the germline V gene.

The chain employs TRBV4-1 and TRBJ1-6; perhaps TRBD1 as D (5 bases). This CDR3 spans 16 amino acids. Germline CDR1 reads MGHRA; CDR2 reads YSYEKL. Trimming removed 0 bases from V and 9 bases from J, with 15 bases in between. Here the CDR3 reads CASSQELSGTGSPLHF. Here the CDR3 DNA reads TGCGCCAGCAGCCAAGAGCTATCAGGGACGGGTTCACCCCTCCACTTT.

The genes are TRBV4-3 and TRBJ2-7, with D maybe TRBD2 (5 bases). Trimming shortened V by 0 bases and J by 0 bases, and 12 bases separated the two germline ends. This CDR3 contains 16 residues. Germline CDR1 and CDR2: LGHNA and YSLEER. The CDR3 region is CASSQDGRASSYEQYF. In nucleotides, the CDR3 is TGCGCCAGCAGCCAAGATGGGCGGGCCAGCTCCTACGAGCAGTACTTC.

This chain joins TRBV9 and TRBJ2-7; possibly TRBD1 for D (6 bases). The CDR3 is 15 amino acids. Germline lookup yields CDR1 SGDLS and CDR2 YYNGEE. Trimming shortened V by 0 bases and J by 3 bases, and 13 bases separated the two germline ends. This CDR3 reads CASSVGQGLFYEQYF. For the CDR3, the DNA is TGTGCCAGCAGCGTAGGGCAGGGGCTCTTCTACGAGCAGTACTTC.

This chain links TRBV15 with TRBJ1-2, with 7 bases lining up with TRBD1. Germline CDR1 is LNHNV and CDR2 is YYDKDF (reference sequence). V gave up 0 bases and J gave up 2 bases; unmatched junction bases: 9. The CDR3 length is 17 residues. The CDR3 sequence: CATSRDRGGATNYGYTF. The CDR3 region has the DNA TGTGCCACCAGCAGAGATCGAGGGGGCGCCACCAACTATGGCTACACCTTC. The full variable domain, in which reference TRBV15 and TRBJ1-2 provide the parts outside the CDR3, is DAMVIQNPRYQVTQFGKPVTLSCSQTLNHNVMYWYQQKSSQAPKLLFHYYDKDFNNEADTPDNFQSRRPNTSFCFLDIRSPGLGDTAMYLCATSRDRGGATNYGYTFGSGTRLTVV.

Only one count was recorded for this clone. The chain combines TRBV7-8 with TRBJ1-1; 8 bases are shared with TRBD1. V gave up 5 bases and J gave up 7 bases; unmatched junction bases: 9. The CDR3 sequence is 14 residues long. Per the germline V gene, CDR1 is SGHVS and CDR2 is FQNEAQ. CDR3 sequence: CASSLSGQGGEAFF. The CDR3 region has the DNA TGTGCCAGCAGCCTTAGCGGACAGGGCGGTGAAGCTTTCTTT.

The gene calls are TRBV7-3 and TRBJ2-3; D is ambiguous. CDR3 size: 12 residues. CDR1 is SGHTA and CDR2 is FQGTGA in the germline V gene. With 5 bases removed from V and 2 bases from J, the gap between germline ends came to 5 bases. The CDR3 DNA follows: TGTGCCAGCAGCCTATACACAGATACGCAGTATTTT. Its translation: CASSLYTDTQYF.

CDR3 DNA sequence: TGCGCCAGCAGCTTGAGGCAGGGCCCTAACTATGGCTACACCTTC. The encoded protein is CASSLRQGPNYGYTF. The chain joins TRBV5-1 to TRBJ1-2; D is possibly TRBD1 (5 bases). The CDR3 covers 15 residues. Germline CDR1 SGHRS, CDR2 YFSETQ. The V end lost 1 base, the J end lost 0 bases, and 10 bases lay between the germline ends.

In its sample, this clone was seen once. The chain links TRBV4-3 to TRBJ2-3; D is unresolved. Trimming cost V 0 bases and J 3 bases, with 10 bases left between them. Germline loops: CDR1 LGHNA, CDR2 YSLEER. The CDR3 has 15 amino acids. CDR3 sequence: CASSQEGGVTDTQYF. CDR3 DNA sequence: TGCGCCAGCAGCCAAGAAGGTGGAGTAACAGATACGCAGTATTTT.

This rearrangement joins TRBV19 to TRBJ2-7; TRBD1 is a possible D gene (6 bases). Germline loops: CDR1 LNHDA, CDR2 SQIVND (reference sequence). The CDR3 extends over 15 amino acids. V was shortened by 3 bases and J by 2 bases, with 14 bases between the two germline ends. CDR3 protein: CASSITGTSPYEQYF. CDR3 DNA: TGTGCCAGTAGTATTACCGGGACATCACCCTACGAGCAGTACTTC.

This clone has only one observation. The chain is built from TRBV7-9 and TRBJ2-1, with D possibly matching TRBD1 (6 bases). CDR1 and CDR2 (germline): SEHNR, FQNEAQ (reference sequence). The CDR3 totals 15 residues. V was trimmed by 3 bases and J by 3 bases, leaving 12 bases between them. This CDR3 is CASSLGQGIYNEQFF. The DNA of the CDR3 is TGTGCCAGCAGCTTGGGTCAGGGGATCTACAATGAGCAGTTCTTC.

The V gene is TRBV28, the J gene TRBJ1-5; D might be TRBD1 (5 bases). This CDR3 has 15 residues. Per the germline V gene, CDR1 is MDHEN and CDR2 is SYDVKM. Trimming cost V 2 bases and J 0 bases, with 8 bases left between them. CDR3 in amino acids: CASSLGGISNQPQHF. The DNA of the CDR3 is TGTGCCAGCAGTTTAGGGGGGATTAGCAATCAGCCCCAGCATTTT.

V gene TRBV2 combines with J gene TRBJ2-6, with D maybe TRBD1 (6 bases). The CDR3 covers 17 residues. Trimming cost V 4 bases and J 1 base, with 14 bases left between them. The germline CDR1 and CDR2 sequences are SNHLY and FYNNEI. The CDR3: CASSGRDKRSGANVLTF. In DNA form, the CDR3 reads TGTGCCAGCAGTGGCCGGGACAAGAGGTCTGGGGCCAACGTCCTGACTTTC. Full variable domain (missing parts from reference TRBV2 and TRBJ2-6): EPEVTQTPSHQVTQMGQEVILRCVPISNHLYFYWYRQILGQKVEFLVSFYNNEISEKSEIFDDQFSVERPDGSNFTLKIRSTKLEDSAMYFCASSGRDKRSGANVLTFGAGSRLTVL.

This clone was seen only a few times. This chain connects TRBV6-6 to TRBJ1-4; D is ambiguous. Trimming stripped 4 bases from V and 4 bases from J, with 10 bases between. CDR3 length: 14 amino acids. Germline-derived CDR1 and CDR2 are MNHNY and SVGAGI (reference sequence). CDR3: CASSLEPDNEKLFF. CDR3 nucleotide sequence: TGTGCCAGCAGTTTAGAGCCGGATAATGAAAAACTGTTTTTT.

The CDR3 nucleotides are TGTGCCAGCATCCATGCGGGGAAGACCACAGATACGCAGTATTTT. Its protein product is CASIHAGKTTDTQYF. The chain is built from TRBV2 and TRBJ2-3, with a tentative D call TRBD2 (6 bases). The V end lost 7 bases, the J end lost 2 bases, and 16 bases lay between the germline ends. The CDR3 consists of 15 residues. Germline assignment: CDR1 SNHLY and CDR2 FYNNEI.

The chain is built from TRBV5-1 and TRBJ1-1, with D possibly matching TRBD1 (5 bases). The CDR3 has 14 residues. V dropped 3 bases and J dropped 5 bases, with 14 bases sitting between them. Germline V gives CDR1 SGHRS, CDR2 YFSETQ. DNA of the CDR3: TGCGCCAGCAGCTCCGGGCGAGGGGATACTGAAGCTTTCTTT. Encoded protein: CASSSGRGDTEAFF.

This chain uses TRBV19 with TRBJ2-1; D not resolved. Germline V gene sequence: CDR1 LNHDA, CDR2 SQIVND (reference sequence). This CDR3 comprises 10 residues. Trimming shortened V by 6 bases and J by 14 bases, and 11 bases separated the two germline ends. The CDR3 bases are TGTGCCAGTAGAAGGGTCGGAGAGTTCTTC. Translating gives CASRRVGEFF.

This sequence joins TRBV7-9 and TRBJ1-2; D unresolved. The CDR3 length is 14 residues. Trimming cost V 1 base and J 4 bases, with 10 bases left between them. Germline loops: CDR1 SEHNR, CDR2 FQNEAQ (reference sequence). In DNA form, the CDR3 reads TGTGCCAGCAGCTTAGGGGGTATCAGCTATGGCTACACCTTC. This encodes CASSLGGISYGYTF.

This chain links TRBV28 with TRBJ2-2; tentative D call: TRBD2 (6 bases). The CDR3 runs to 17 residues. CDR1 MDHEN and CDR2 SYDVKM come from the germline V gene. V was cut by 2 bases and J by 4 bases, with 17 bases left in between. CDR3 protein: CASSLHDRGSGTGELFF. The CDR3 coding sequence is TGTGCCAGCAGTTTACATGATCGGGGGTCGGGCACCGGGGAGCTGTTTTTT.

The rearrangement uses TRBV30 and TRBJ2-1; 8 bases fit TRBD2. The CDR3 contains 16 residues. Unmatched junction bases numbered 9, after V lost 5 bases and J lost 0 bases. Germline values: CDR1 GTSNPN, CDR2 SVGIG (reference sequence). CDR3 sequence: CAWPLGSGSSYNEQFF. The CDR3 DNA reads TGTGCCTGGCCCCTTGGGAGCGGGAGCTCCTACAATGAGCAGTTCTTC. The whole variable domain, filled in from reference TRBV30 and TRBJ2-1, reads SQTIHQWPATLVQPVGSPLSLECTVEGTSNPNLYWYRQAAGRGLQLLFYSVGIGQISSEVPQNLSASRPQDRQFILSSKKLLLSDSGFYLCAWPLGSGSSYNEQFFGPGTRLTVL.